The T cell receptor (beta chain) described here comes from a study of T cells in Graves' hyperthyroidism and ophthalmopathy. Broader study findings: Most thyroid clonotypes expanded above 0.001 appeared in blood too. Ophthalmopathy onset followed model prediction by a median around 6.9 months. A 13 V-J signature model discriminated ophthalmopathy versus stable hyperthyroidism.

The CDR3 regions of TCR beta were amplified from RNA transcripts. HTBI primers drove first-round RT-PCR of the TCR CDR3. Each CDR3 protein is one row after TCRdb ran MiXCR on the multiplex PCR reads. The sample carries about 620,000 distinct CDR3 sequences, 16% recorded once. From germline, CDR1 is KGHSH and CDR2 LQKENI. The CDR3 extends over 14 amino acids. The ends were cut back, 3 bases at V and 0 bases at J, with 9 bases in the middle. Each diagnosis was grounded in clinical symptoms, serum thyroxine and TRAb, thyroid ultrasound, and orbital computed tomography. This clonotype was observed many times. Antigen: not known.

This chain uses TRBV18 with TRBJ2-7; D is unclear. The material sequenced was blood. The sequence was obtained from a woman in her 30s with Graves' hyperthyroidism. Here the CDR3 reads CASSPPSISYEQYF. CDR3 DNA sequence: TGTGCCAGCTCACCCCCGTCCATCTCCTACGAGCAGTACTTC.